This T cell receptor (beta chain) was found in a study of blood T cell repertoires in COVID-19 (dated by TCRdb to about 2020). Looking at the study overall: Samples covering the acute and convalescent phases of COVID-19 were provided by collaborators in the United States, Italy and Spain. The material from the prospective study consisted of cDNA or gDNA derived from T cells, B-cell-depleted T cells, or PBMCs. Subjects who had been exposed to COVID-19, were actively infected with it, or had recovered from it provided the deeply sampled blood TCRbeta repertoires that made up the dataset. The repertoires were made available in a free public database intended to serve as a resource for research on the immune response to SARS-CoV-2. The samples were drawn from the first 160 participants of the ongoing ImmuneRACE study and from about 1,200 subjects provided by 6 global collaborators. A de-identified subject ID, COVID-19 status, age in years and sex were almost always included in the sample metadata. Where available, HLA class I and class II types were obtained from metadata supplied by the sample provider rather than from assay-based typing. Beyond this particular receptor, the publication reports: The amount of clinical and demographic metadata varied by source and participant and was provided uncurated.

Note on this clone: Its binding antigen is unknown. No quality values exist for individual bases; no much larger clone is one base distant.

A second Seattle source provided samples from volunteer blood donors who had recovered from COVID-19. Collaborating institutions collected whole blood in K2EDTA tubes following their own protocols. For TCRbeta analysis, collaborator samples were shipped as frozen whole blood, as isolated PBMCs, or as DNA extracted from either sample type. Inclusive of the bounding cysteine and phenylalanine, the CDR3 is 17 residues long. CDR3 DNA only is kept here, 51 bases in frame from base 1. CDR1 and CDR2 are drawn from the germline V gene: KGHDR, SFDVKD. Trimmed from V: 2 bases; trimmed from J: 3 bases; junction bases lacking a gene match: 8. TCRbeta CDR3 regions were amplified from genomic DNA using the immunoSEQ Assay, a bias-controlled multiplex PCR. From the authors' description of their analysis: The number of nucleated cells in each sample was estimated from the amplification of reference gene primers within the assay. To quantify the absolute abundance of each unique TCRbeta CDR3 rearrangement, sequence reads were collapsed and filtered. For each sample, productive Simpson clonality was calculated as the square root of Simpson's diversity index over productive rearrangements. TCRdb took this table from immuneACCESS and kept in-frame rearrangements with V and J called. Such tables lack part of the clones; where checked against another copy, unresolved V genes explain under half of the gap, and the rest is unexplained. The V and J calls and clone size are taken from that table; D and trimming were inferred from the DNA. Across this sample there are some 320,000 clones, with more than 75% seen only once. Jointly, the top ten make up approximately 8% of the sample.

Specimen: peripheral blood. This receptor was taken from a woman between 50 and 59 years old who had recovered from COVID-19. The chain is made from TRBV24-1 and TRBJ2-5, with 10 bases aligning to TRBD2. The CDR3: CATSDSGTSVGKETQYF. The DNA sequence reads TGTGCCACCAGTGATTCCGGGACTAGCGTTGGAAAAGAGACCCAGTACTTC.